These 4 T cell receptor beta chains were all obtained from the same sample, sequenced in a study of read filtering for tumor transcriptome and immune sequencing. From roughly 400 ng of RNA, a library with molecular barcoded alpha/delta and beta/gamma adaptors was made. TCRdb recomputed calls from the reads with MiXCR, one row per CDR3 protein. The sample consists of about 24,000 distinct CDR3 sequences, roughly 20% of them appearing once. The sample taken for sequencing was a population of CD138-negative cells sorted from bone marrow. Every receptor here comes from a donor older than 35 with multiple myeloma.

This clonotype was seen at least ten times. The chain joins TRBV28 to TRBJ2-1, with 11 bases fitting TRBD2. The J segment lost 5 bases and the V segment lost 3 bases, leaving 12 bases of the junction unmatched. The CDR3 is made up of 18 amino acids. Germline CDR1 reads MDHEN; CDR2 reads SYDVKM. The CDR3 DNA sequence: TGTGCCAGCAGTTTCGGTCCAAATAGCGGGAGGGCGAACAATGAGCAGTTCTTC. Protein product: CASSFGPNSGRANNEQFF.

At least ten counts were recorded for this clonotype. The chain carries TRBV4-2 and TRBJ2-3; 10 bases line up with TRBD2. From germline, CDR1 is LGHNA and CDR2 YNFKEQ. The CDR3 sequence is 17 residues long. Unmatched junction bases numbered 8, after V lost 5 bases and J lost 0 bases. CDR3: CASSLELAGISTDTQYF. The CDR3 nucleotides read TGTGCCAGCAGCTTGGAACTAGCGGGGATTAGCACAGATACGCAGTATTTT.

In its sample, this clonotype was seen many times. The rearrangement joins TRBV6-5 to TRBJ2-1, with D tentatively TRBD1 or TRBD2 (6 bases each). The CDR3 loop spans 14 amino acids. V was pared by 7 bases and J by 10 bases, with 20 bases between. Germline CDR1 is MNHEY and CDR2 is SVGAGI. The CDR3 here is CASTPGGGYGEQFF. CDR3 nucleotide sequence: TGTGCCAGCACCCCCGGAGGGGGGTACGGGGAGCAGTTCTTC.

There are many counts of this clonotype. The gene calls are TRBV5-4 and TRBJ1-1; 10 bases are a match to TRBD1. This CDR3 has 17 residues. Germline CDR1 reads SGHNT; CDR2 reads YYREEE (reference sequence). J gave up 6 bases and V 4 bases, and 15 bases lay outside the gene matches. CDR3 in DNA: TGTGCCAGCAGCGCGGGACAGGGGATCGGTAAAGGCGCTGAAGCTTTCTTT. It specifies CASSAGQGIGKGAEAFF.